This TCR beta chain originates from a study of blood T cell repertoires in COVID-19. Study-wide context: COVID-19 samples from acute and convalescent phases originated in the United States, Italy and Spain.

After removal of 1 base from V and 0 bases from J, the junction contained 7 bases not matched to a gene. CDR3 length equals 19 residues. Germline assignment: CDR1 SGHNT and CDR2 YYREEE (reference sequence). As handled by the study authors: Quantification of nucleated cells was approximated via reference gene primer amplification. Only in-frame clones appear in the TCRdb table, and some are missing; sequencing was by immunoSEQ multiplex PCR. The D gene and trimming were derived from the DNA, and the V and J assignments and clone size from that table. The sample comprises 100,000 to 150,000 clones, 80% to 90% of which are singletons, and just under 30% rests with the top ten. This clone appeared a single time.

This chain uses TRBV5-4 with TRBJ2-6, with TRBD2 identical over 10 bases. The sample comprised peripheral blood. The clonotype originates from a woman in her 70s with acute or convalescent COVID-19. The DNA for the CDR3 is TGTGCCAGCAGCTTGAGTAGCGGGGGGTCCCCCTCTGGGGCCAACGTCCTGACTTTC. Translation: CASSLSSGGSPSGANVLTF.